These 17 T cell receptor beta chains came from one sample sequenced in a study of blood T cells in healthy people across ages. Next came a second PCR, run for about 6 to 12 cycles, which used a sample-barcoded 5' primer along with a J-beta primer mix. TCRdb recomputed calls from the 5' RACE reads with MiXCR, one row per CDR3 protein. This sample carries roughly 830,000 distinct CDR3 sequences, around 68% of them seen once, and the ten largest clones take about a quarter. Sequenced material: blood. The receptors come from a man aged 25-45 years in good health.

The rearrangement uses TRBV4-2 and TRBJ2-3; D gene unclear. Germline loops: CDR1 LGHNA, CDR2 YNFKEQ. V was clipped by 4 bases and J by 3 bases, with 8 bases between them. CDR3 length equals 13 residues. The CDR3 DNA is TGTGCCAGCAGCCGATACAGAACAGATACGCAGTATTTT. Translating gives CASSRYRTDTQYF.

This chain uses TRBV20-1 with TRBJ1-1; D is unclear. CDR3 length: 14 residues. V lost 4 bases and J lost 1, with 13 bases in between. Germline values: CDR1 DFQATT, CDR2 SNEGSKA (reference sequence). Here the CDR3 reads CSATGPGGNTEAFF. CDR3 sequence (DNA): TGCAGTGCTACCGGGCCCGGAGGGAACACTGAAGCTTTCTTT.

A few counts support this clonotype. CDR3 sequence reads: CASSDTGTRYEQYF. In DNA, the CDR3 is TGTGCCAGCAGTGACACCGGGACTCGATACGAGCAGTACTTC. The V and J genes are TRBV28 and TRBJ2-7, with D possibly matching TRBD2 (6 bases). Germline CDR1 reads MDHEN; CDR2 reads SYDVKM. Trimming stripped 5 bases from V and 4 bases from J, with 15 bases between. The CDR3 runs 14 residues.

As DNA, the CDR3 is TGTGCCAGCAGCGCGGGGGGGTCGCTTTTAGAGACCCAGTACTTC. Its protein product is CASSAGGSLLETQYF. The rearrangement joins TRBV7-3 to TRBJ2-5; 9 bases are a match to TRBD2. Germline lookup yields CDR1 SGHTA and CDR2 FQGTGA. The CDR3 runs to 15 residues. V lost 5 bases and J lost 4; bases outside the gene matches: 8.

The genes are TRBV20-1 and TRBJ2-1; 8 bases match TRBD2. CDR1 is DFQATT and CDR2 is SNEGSKA in the germline V gene (reference sequence). CDR3 length: 14 amino acids. V lost 3 bases to trimming and J lost 0 bases; unmatched junction nucleotides: 1. The CDR3 sequence: CSASTSGSYNEQFF. The CDR3 nucleotides read TGCAGTGCTAGCACTAGCGGCTCCTACAATGAGCAGTTCTTC.

This clonotype was observed a few times. The rearrangement joins TRBV29-1 to TRBJ2-7; no firm D call. The germline gives CDR1 SQVTM, CDR2 ANQGSEA. V lost 7 bases to trimming and J lost 7 bases, with 14 bases between them. The CDR3 runs 11 residues. This CDR3 reads CSGRFLKEQYF. Here the CDR3 DNA reads TGCAGCGGCCGGTTCCTTAAGGAGCAGTACTTC.

The chain carries TRBV29-1 and TRBJ1-1, with a possible D match to TRBD1 (5 bases). The V end lost 2 bases, the J end lost 4 bases, and 11 bases lay between the germline ends. Germline loops: CDR1 SQVTM, CDR2 ANQGSEA. The CDR3 contains 13 residues. In DNA, the CDR3 is TGCAGCGTTGAAACAGGTGTGGGCACTGAAGCTTTCTTT. Encoded protein: CSVETGVGTEAFF. Complete variable domain (other parts from reference TRBV29-1 and TRBJ1-1): SAVISQKPSRDICQRGTSLTIQCQVDSQVTMMFWYRQQPGQSLTLIATANQGSEATYESGFVIDKFPISRPNLTFSTLTVSNMSPEDSSIYLCSVETGVGTEAFFGQGTRLTVV.

This clonotype occurred a few times. The chain links TRBV5-1 to TRBJ2-1, with TRBD1 matching 9 bases. Germline V gene data show CDR1 as SGHRS and CDR2 as YFSETQ. Trimming took 4 bases from V and 5 from J; bases not matched to a gene: 4. This CDR3 is 14 amino acids long. Here the CDR3 reads CASSQGQGHNEQFF. CDR3 DNA sequence: TGCGCCAGCAGCCAGGGACAGGGACACAATGAGCAGTTCTTC.

This chain uses TRBV4-2 with TRBJ1-3; unclear D gene. The V end lost 1 base, the J end lost 1 base, and 11 bases lay between the germline ends. The CDR3 loop spans 16 amino acids. Germline CDR1 is LGHNA and CDR2 is YNFKEQ. The CDR3 DNA follows: TGTGCCAGCAGCCAAGGATTGGGAGAGTCTGGAAACACCATATATTTT. Translation: CASSQGLGESGNTIYF.

This rearrangement joins TRBV3-1 to TRBJ1-2, with unresolved D. CDR3 length: 14 residues. The germline gives CDR1 LGHDT, CDR2 YNNKEL (reference sequence). The V end was cut by 0 bases, the J end by 8 bases, with 13 bases between. The DNA for the CDR3 is TGTGCCAGCAGCCAAGATTCGTGGGAAGGCGGCTACACCTTC. Its translation is CASSQDSWEGGYTF. The entire variable domain, with the rest obtained from reference TRBV3-1 and TRBJ1-2, is as follows: DTAVSQTPKYLVTQMGNDKSIKCEQNLGHDTMYWYKQDSKKFLKIMFSYNNKELIINETVPNRFSPKSPDKAHLNLHINSLELGDSAVYFCASSQDSWEGGYTFGSGTRLTVV.

The CDR3 DNA reads TGTGCCAGCAGCTTAGCGCTGTCTAGCGGGGTCTACAATGAGCAGTTCTTC. Residues: CASSLALSSGVYNEQFF. The chain links TRBV7-2 to TRBJ2-1; TRBD2 matches 9 bases. V was clipped by 0 bases and J by 3 bases; unmatched bases: 6. Germline CDR1 reads SGHTA; CDR2 reads FQGNSA. The CDR3 runs to 17 residues.

This clonotype showed up just a few times. The chain is built from TRBV4-3 and TRBJ2-3; D may be TRBD1 (6 bases). The V gene lost 0 bases and the J gene lost 3 bases, with 13 bases spanning the gap. This CDR3 is built from 16 residues. Germline V gene sequence: CDR1 LGHNA, CDR2 YSLEER. CDR3 sequence reads: CASSQDQGQETDTQYF. The CDR3 nucleotides are TGCGCCAGCAGCCAAGACCAGGGGCAGGAGACAGATACGCAGTATTTT.

The chain employs TRBV12-3 or TRBV12-4 and TRBJ2-6; 10 nucleotides agree with TRBD1. V trimming: 8 bases; J trimming: 2 bases; junction bases outside the gene matches: 9. This CDR3 spans 17 amino acids. The CDR3 DNA reads TGTGCCAGCGTCCCGGGACAGGGGTCGACTGGGGCCAACGTCCTGACTTTC. This sequence encodes CASVPGQGSTGANVLTF.

The gene calls are TRBV30 and TRBJ2-1, with D possibly being TRBD1 (6 bases). The CDR3 length is 15 residues. CDR1 GTSNPN and CDR2 SVGIG come from the germline V gene (reference sequence). V was trimmed by 7 bases and J by 2 bases, leaving 18 bases between them. The chain's CDR3 is CASQPDSSTYNEQFF. CDR3 in DNA: TGTGCCTCTCAACCGGACAGTTCTACCTACAATGAGCAGTTCTTC.

A remark on this clonotype: At one end, the junction sequence differs from germline, possibly due to a read error. The chain employs TRBV7-2 and TRBJ2-7; the match to TRBD2 covers 8 bases. CDR1 SGHTA and CDR2 FQGNSA come from the germline V gene. This CDR3 is 18 amino acids long. For the CDR3, the DNA is TGTGCCAGCAGCTTAAGGCGGGGGGCATACTTAAGCTCCGACGAGCAGTACTTC. Translation gives CASSLRRGAYLSSDEQYF. The variable domain in full, with the rest retrieved from reference TRBV7-2 and TRBJ2-7, is GAGVSQSPSNKVTEKGKDVELRCDPISGHTALYWYRQSLGQGLEFLIYFQGNSAPDKSGLPSDRFSAERTGGSVSTLTIQRTQQEDSAVYLCASSLRRGAYLSSDEQYFGPGTRLTVT.

CDR3 region: CASGTASYEQYF. The DNA of the CDR3 is TGTGCCAGCGGGACGGCCTCCTACGAGCAGTACTTC. This chain links TRBV3-1 with TRBJ2-7; D is possibly TRBD1 or TRBD2 (5 bases each). The CDR3 consists of 12 residues. Germline V gene lookup returns CDR1 LGHDT and CDR2 YNNKEL (reference sequence). V lost 8 bases and J 0 bases, leaving 8 bases between the germline ends.

In nucleotides, the CDR3 is TGTGCCAGCAGTTCCGGGGAGGGGGCGTCTGACTACAATGAGCAGTTCTTC. Translation: CASSSGEGASDYNEQFF. V and J are TRBV6-5 and TRBJ2-1; D may match TRBD1 or TRBD2 (7 bases each). The germline V and J ends were trimmed by 4 bases and 3 bases, with 19 bases remaining between them. The CDR3 extends over 17 amino acids. Looked up from germline, CDR1 is MNHEY and CDR2 is SVGAGI.